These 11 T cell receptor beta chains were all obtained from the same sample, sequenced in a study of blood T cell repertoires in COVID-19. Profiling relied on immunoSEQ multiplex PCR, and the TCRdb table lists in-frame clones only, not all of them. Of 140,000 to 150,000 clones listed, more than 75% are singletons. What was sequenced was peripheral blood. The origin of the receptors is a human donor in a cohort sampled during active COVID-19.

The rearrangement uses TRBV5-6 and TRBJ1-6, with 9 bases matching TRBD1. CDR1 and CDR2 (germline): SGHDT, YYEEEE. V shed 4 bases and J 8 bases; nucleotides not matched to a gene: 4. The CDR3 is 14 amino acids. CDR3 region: CASSAGQGDSPLHF. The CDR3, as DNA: TGTGCCAGCAGCGCGGGACAGGGCGATTCACCCCTCCACTTT.

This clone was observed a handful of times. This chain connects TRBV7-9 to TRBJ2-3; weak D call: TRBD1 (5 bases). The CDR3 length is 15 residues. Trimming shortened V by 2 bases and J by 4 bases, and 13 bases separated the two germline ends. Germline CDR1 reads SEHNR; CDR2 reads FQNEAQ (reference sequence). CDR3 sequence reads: CASSLQGGRADTQYF. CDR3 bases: TGTGCCAGCAGCTTACAGGGTGGTAGGGCAGATACGCAGTATTTT.

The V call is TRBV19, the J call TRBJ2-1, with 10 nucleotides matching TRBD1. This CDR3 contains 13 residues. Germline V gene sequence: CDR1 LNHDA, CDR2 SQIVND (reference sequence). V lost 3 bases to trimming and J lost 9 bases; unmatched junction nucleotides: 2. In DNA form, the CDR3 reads TGTGCCAGTAGTATGACAGGGGGCAGTGAGCAGTTCTTC. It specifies CASSMTGGSEQFF.

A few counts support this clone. CDR3 sequence: CSATAGQGAANEKLFF. The CDR3 DNA is TGCAGCGCCACGGCGGGACAGGGGGCGGCTAATGAAAAACTGTTTTTT. This chain joins TRBV29-1 and TRBJ1-4, with 12 bases aligning to TRBD1. Germline V gene sequence: CDR1 SQVTM, CDR2 ANQGSEA. V trimming: 7 bases; J trimming: 3 bases; junction bases outside the gene matches: 9. The length of the CDR3 is 16 residues.

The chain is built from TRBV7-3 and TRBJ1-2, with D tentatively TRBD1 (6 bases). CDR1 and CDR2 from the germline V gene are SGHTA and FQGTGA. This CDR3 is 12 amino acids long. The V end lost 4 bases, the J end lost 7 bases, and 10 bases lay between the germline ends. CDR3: CASSSTGIGYTF. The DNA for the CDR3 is TGTGCCAGCAGCTCTACAGGGATTGGCTACACCTTC. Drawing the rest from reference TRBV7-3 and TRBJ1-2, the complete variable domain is GAGVSQTPSNKVTEKGKYVELRCDPISGHTALYWYRQSLGQGPEFLIYFQGTGAADDSGLPNDRFFAVRPEGSVSTLKIQRTERGDSAVYLCASSSTGIGYTFGSGTRLTVV.

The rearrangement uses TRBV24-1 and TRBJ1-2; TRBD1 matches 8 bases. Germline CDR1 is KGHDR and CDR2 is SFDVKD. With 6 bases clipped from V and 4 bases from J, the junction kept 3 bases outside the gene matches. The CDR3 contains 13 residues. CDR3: CATSTQGVYGYTF. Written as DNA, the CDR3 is TGTGCCACCAGTACACAGGGGGTCTATGGCTACACCTTC.

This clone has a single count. The CDR3 sequence is CASSLLGGATGELFF. The CDR3 nucleotides are TGTGCCAGCAGCTTACTCGGGGGGGCCACCGGGGAGCTGTTTTTT. J is TRBJ2-2 and V is TRBV7-3; TRBD2 matches 8 bases. The germline CDR1 and CDR2 sequences are SGHTA and FQGTGA. This CDR3 has 15 amino acids. V was clipped by 2 bases and J by 4 bases; unmatched bases: 3. The full variable domain, with the rest looked up from reference TRBV7-3 and TRBJ2-2, is GAGVSQTPSNKVTEKGKYVELRCDPISGHTALYWYRQSLGQGPEFLIYFQGTGAADDSGLPNDRFFAVRPEGSVSTLKIQRTERGDSAVYLCASSLLGGATGELFFGEGSRLTVL.

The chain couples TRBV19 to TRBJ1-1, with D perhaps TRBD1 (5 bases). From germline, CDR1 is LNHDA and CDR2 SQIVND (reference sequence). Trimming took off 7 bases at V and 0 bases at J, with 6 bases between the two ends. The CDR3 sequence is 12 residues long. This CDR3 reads CASKGVNTEAFF. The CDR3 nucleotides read TGTGCCAGTAAAGGGGTGAACACTGAAGCTTTCTTT.

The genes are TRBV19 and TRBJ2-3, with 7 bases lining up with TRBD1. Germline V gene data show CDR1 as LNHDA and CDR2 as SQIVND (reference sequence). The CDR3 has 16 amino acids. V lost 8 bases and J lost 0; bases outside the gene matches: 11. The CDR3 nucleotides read TGTGCCAGTCGCAGGGACAGCTACCCTAGCACAGATACGCAGTATTTT. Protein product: CASRRDSYPSTDTQYF.

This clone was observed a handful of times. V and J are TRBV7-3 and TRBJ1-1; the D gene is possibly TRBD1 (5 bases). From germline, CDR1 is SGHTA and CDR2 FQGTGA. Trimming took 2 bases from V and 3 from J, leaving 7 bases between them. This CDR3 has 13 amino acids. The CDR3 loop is CASSLEQDTEAFF. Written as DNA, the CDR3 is TGTGCCAGCAGCTTAGAACAGGACACTGAAGCTTTCTTT.

CDR3 in amino acids: CASSPHLGRGYGYTF. The CDR3 region has the DNA TGTGCCAGCAGCCCCCATCTAGGGAGGGGGTATGGCTACACCTTC. The chain combines TRBV7-9 with TRBJ1-2; D perhaps matches TRBD1 (6 bases). CDR3 length: 15 amino acids. With 5 bases removed from V and 5 bases from J, the gap between germline ends came to 18 bases. The germline V gene has CDR1 SEHNR and CDR2 FQNEAQ (reference sequence).